These 9 T cell receptor beta chains were sequenced from one sample in a study of beta chain features in type 1 diabetes. The entirety of the isolated RNA underwent reverse transcription, so expressed TCRB transcripts were sequenced. Some clones are missing from TCRdb's copy, which holds only in-frame ones; the method was immunoSEQ multiplex PCR. In the table there are about 400,000 clones, 10% to 15% of which are singletons. The specimen sequenced was naive CD4+ T cells from blood. These receptors were collected from a man between 18 and 35 years old in good health.

The J gene is TRBJ2-5, the V gene TRBV9; tentative D call: TRBD2 (5 bases). Trimming took 4 bases from V and 1 from J, leaving 8 bases between them. The CDR3 runs 13 residues. CDR1 and CDR2 from the germline V gene are SGDLS and YYNGEE. CDR3 loop: CASSFRGQETQYF. The CDR3, as DNA: TGTGCCAGCAGCTTCCGGGGCCAAGAGACCCAGTACTTC.

This clone was seen a few times. The rearrangement joins TRBV29-1 to TRBJ1-2; 7 nucleotides match TRBD1. Germline V gene lookup returns CDR1 SQVTM and CDR2 ANQGSEA. The V segment lost 2 bases and the J segment 8 bases; nucleotides outside the gene matches: 8. CDR3 length: 13 amino acids. In DNA form, the CDR3 reads TGCAGCGTTGAAAATTCTGACAGGGTGGGCTACACCTTC. Amino acids: CSVENSDRVGYTF.

This clone showed up just a few times. V usage is TRBV6-6 and J usage is TRBJ1-1; D gene uncertain. V was trimmed by 1 base and J by 5 bases, leaving 11 bases between them. The V gene's germline CDR1 is MNHNY and CDR2 SVGAGI (reference sequence). This CDR3 is built from 14 residues. This CDR3 reads CASSYLGEGTEAFF. The CDR3 nucleotides are TGTGCCAGCAGTTACTTAGGAGAAGGTACTGAAGCTTTCTTT.

The chain carries TRBV5-1 and TRBJ2-2; D might be TRBD2 (6 bases). Trimming cost V 0 bases and J 6 bases, with 12 bases left between them. This CDR3 is 15 amino acids long. Germline V lookup: CDR1 SGHRS, CDR2 YFSETQ. CDR3 protein: CASSLVRTTAGELFF. Written as DNA, the CDR3 is TGCGCCAGCAGCTTGGTTAGGACTACGGCCGGGGAGCTGTTTTTT.

The rearrangement joins TRBV5-6 to TRBJ1-5, with D uncertain. V was cut by 0 bases and J by 2 bases, with 12 bases left in between. Per germline, CDR1 SGHDT and CDR2 YYEEEE. The CDR3 length is 16 residues. CDR3 loop: CASSLGPGIGNQPQHF. The CDR3 region has the DNA TGTGCCAGCAGCTTGGGGCCGGGAATCGGCAATCAGCCCCAGCATTTT.

The chain combines TRBV11-2 with TRBJ1-5, with 9 bases identical to TRBD1. CDR1 is SGHAT and CDR2 is FQNNGV in the germline V gene. The CDR3 loop spans 15 amino acids. The J segment lost 7 bases and the V segment lost 4 bases, leaving 8 bases of the junction unmatched. The CDR3 loop reads CASSSTGGPRQPQHF. The CDR3 DNA reads as TGTGCCAGCAGCTCTACAGGGGGCCCCAGACAGCCCCAGCATTTT.

In this sample, this clone turned up a few times. The chain employs TRBV14 and TRBJ1-1; TRBD1 aligns across 8 bases. Germline assignment: CDR1 SGHDN and CDR2 FVKESK. The V and J ends lost 4 bases and 9 bases, in that order; junction bases with no gene match: 7. The CDR3 runs to 13 residues. The CDR3 here is CASSLTGQAKAFF. The CDR3, as DNA: TGTGCCAGCAGCCTAACGGGACAGGCCAAAGCTTTCTTT.

The chain employs TRBV5-1 and TRBJ2-3; TRBD1 aligns across 8 bases. The CDR3 has 15 amino acids. CDR1 and CDR2 from the germline V gene are SGHRS and YFSETQ. With 0 bases clipped from V and 4 bases from J, the junction kept 4 bases outside the gene matches. The CDR3 region is CASSLAGTGPDTQYF. The CDR3 DNA is TGCGCCAGCAGCTTGGCCGGGACAGGCCCAGATACGCAGTATTTT.

The V call is TRBV19, the J call TRBJ2-7; D gene ambiguous. Germline V gene data show CDR1 as LNHDA and CDR2 as SQIVND (reference sequence). The CDR3 has 15 residues. V lost 4 bases, J lost 1 base, and 14 bases lay in between. Written as DNA, the CDR3 is TGTGCCAGTAGTAAGGCCCCAACTACATCCTACGAGCAGTACTTC. This encodes CASSKAPTTSYEQYF.